These T cell receptor beta chains were read from a single sample in a study of cytomegalovirus exposure and HLA in healthy donors. The table came from immunoSEQ multiplex PCR; TCRdb's copy has only in-frame clones and leaves some out. Altogether about 98,000 clones are present, more than 85% being singletons, with the ten largest covering 6.3%. What was sequenced was PBMCs. The receptors shown here come from a man aged 18 to 30 in good health and CMV-seropositive. Both conserved end residues are part of each CDR3. Each record gives: V gene, J gene, D gene, clone size, CDR3 DNA, CDR3 protein. A D gene is named only where the DNA matches it firmly. For some rows the clone size is stated as once, few or many, or as a class when expanded; others skip it.

TRBV7-2	TRBJ1-2	-	few	TGTGCCAGCAGCTTAGGGGCCACCCTCTATGGCTACACCTTC	CASSLGATLYGYTF
TRBV7-9	TRBJ1-1	TRBD1	-	TGTGCCAGCAGCTTAGGAGACAGGGTCGGGACTGAAGCTTTCTTT	CASSLGDRVGTEAFF
TRBV29-1	TRBJ1-3	-	-	TGCAGCGTTGTAATCTCTGGAAACACCATATATTTT	CSVVISGNTIYF
TRBV7-2	TRBJ1-1	TRBD1	-	TGTGCCAGCAGCGCCCGACAGGGGCTGAACACTGAAGCTTTCTTT	CASSARQGLNTEAFF
TRBV7-2	TRBJ2-3	-	-	TGTGCCAGCAGCTTAAATAGCCTGAGCACAGATACGCAGTATTTT	CASSLNSLSTDTQYF
TRBV29-1	TRBJ2-5	-	-	TGCAGCGTTGAAGAGCCTAGCCGGCCAGAGACCCAGTACTTC	CSVEEPSRPETQYF
TRBV4-2	TRBJ1-5	-	-	TGTGCCAGCAGCCAAGAGGGGCAGAACAATCAGCCCCAGCATTTT	CASSQEGQNNQPQHF
TRBV21-1	TRBJ1-2	-	-	TGTGCCAGCAGCACGCCCGTTGAGGGTGTCTTTAACTATGGCTACACCTTC	CASSTPVEGVFNYGYTF
TRBV4-3	TRBJ2-3	-	-	TGCGCCAGCAGCCAAGATTTGCGCGGTTGGGCAGATACGCAGTATTTT	CASSQDLRGWADTQYF
TRBV6-5	TRBJ1-4	-	-	TGTGCCAGCGGCGGGACGGAAAATGAAAAACTGTTTTTT	CASGGTENEKLFF
TRBV9	TRBJ2-6	TRBD2	-	TGTGCCAGCAGCTCCCGACTAGCGGGAGACTTCTCTGGGGCCAACGTCCTGACTTTC	CASSSRLAGDFSGANVLTF
TRBV2	TRBJ2-2	-	-	TGTGCCAGTAAAACAAACGGAGTAGGGGCCGGGGAGCTGTTTTTT	CASKTNGVGAGELFF
TRBV25-1	TRBJ2-7	TRBD2	-	TGTGCCAGCAGTGGGACTAGCGGGGGTTCCCCTCCGTACTTC	CASSGTSGGSPPYF
TRBV4-1	TRBJ2-6	-	-	TGCGCCAGCAGCCAAGAGGAAGCGGTCTCTGGGGCCAACGTCCTGACTTTC	CASSQEEAVSGANVLTF